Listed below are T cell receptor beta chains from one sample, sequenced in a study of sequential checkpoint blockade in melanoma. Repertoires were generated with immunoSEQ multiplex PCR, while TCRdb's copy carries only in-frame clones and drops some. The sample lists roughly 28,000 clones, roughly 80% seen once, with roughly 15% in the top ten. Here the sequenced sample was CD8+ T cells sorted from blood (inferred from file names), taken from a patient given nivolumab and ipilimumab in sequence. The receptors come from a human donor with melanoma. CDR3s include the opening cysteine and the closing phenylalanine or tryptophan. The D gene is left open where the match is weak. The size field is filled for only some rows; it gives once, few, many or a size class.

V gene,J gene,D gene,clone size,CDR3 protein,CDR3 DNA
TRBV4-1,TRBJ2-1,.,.,CASSQEARQDSDNEQFF,TGCGCCAGCAGCCAAGAGGCCCGACAGGACTCTGACAATGAGCAGTTCTTC
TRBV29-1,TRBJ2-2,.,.,CSVTWPNGELFF,TGCAGCGTCACCTGGCCGAACGGGGAGCTGTTTTTT
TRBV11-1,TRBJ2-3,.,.,CASSLGRDSTSNTQYF,TGTGCCAGCAGCTTAGGACGGGACTCCACTTCTAATACGCAGTATTTT
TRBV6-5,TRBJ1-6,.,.,CASRLTGNSPLHF,TGTGCCAGCAGATTAACAGGAAATTCACCCCTCCACTTT
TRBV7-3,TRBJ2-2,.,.,CASSLGSRTGELFF,TGTGCCAGCAGCTTAGGGAGCCGAACGGGGGAGCTGTTTTTT
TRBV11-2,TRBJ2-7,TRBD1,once,CASSFDRDEQYF,TGTGCCAGCAGCTTCGACAGGGACGAGCAGTACTTC
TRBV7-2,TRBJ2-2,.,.,CASSLVGPSAGELFF,TGTGCCAGCAGCTTAGTGGGGCCGTCGGCCGGGGAGCTGTTTTTT
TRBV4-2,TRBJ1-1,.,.,CASCPTVRREAFF,TGTGCCAGCTGCCCTACCGTTCGTCGGGAAGCTTTCTTT
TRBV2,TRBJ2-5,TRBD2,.,CASRRTSGGPGETQYF,TGTGCCAGCAGGAGGACTAGCGGGGGGCCGGGGGAGACCCAGTACTTC
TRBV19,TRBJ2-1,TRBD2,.,CASSKLAGGYNEQFF,TGTGCCAGTAGTAAACTAGCGGGGGGATACAATGAGCAGTTCTTC
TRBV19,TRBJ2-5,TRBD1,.,CASSPITGGEETQYF,TGTGCCAGTAGCCCTATTACAGGGGGCGAGGAGACCCAGTACTTC
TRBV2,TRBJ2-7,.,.,CASSASYEQYF,TGTGCCAGCAGTGCTTCCTACGAGCAGTACTTC
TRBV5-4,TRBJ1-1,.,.,CASSLFPNSEAFF,TGTGCCAGCAGCTTGTTTCCGAACTCTGAAGCTTTCTTT
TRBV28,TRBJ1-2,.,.,CASSRRREAKNYGYTF,TGTGCCAGCAGTCGAAGGAGAGAGGCAAAAAACTATGGCTACACCTTC
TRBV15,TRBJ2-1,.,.,CATSREGPYNEQFF,TGTGCCACCAGCAGAGAGGGGCCCTACAATGAGCAGTTCTTC
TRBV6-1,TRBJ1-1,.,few,CASRDFRESEAFF,TGTGCCAGCAGGGACTTCCGAGAGAGTGAAGCTTTCTTT
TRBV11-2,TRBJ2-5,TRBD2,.,CASSPGTSGEETQYF,TGTGCCAGCAGCCCCGGGACTAGCGGGGAAGAGACCCAGTACTTC
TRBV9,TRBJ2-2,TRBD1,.,CASSGQGATGELFF,TGTGCCAGCAGCGGACAGGGGGCCACCGGGGAGCTGTTTTTT
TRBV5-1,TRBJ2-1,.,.,CASSGDFYNEQFF,TGCGCCAGCAGCGGAGACTTCTACAATGAGCAGTTCTTC
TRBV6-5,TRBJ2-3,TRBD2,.,CASSGLAGRADTQYF,TGTGCCAGCAGCGGACTAGCGGGGAGAGCAGATACGCAGTATTTT
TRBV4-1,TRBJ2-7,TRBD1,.,CASSLPGQGGEQYF,TGCGCCAGCAGCCTACCGGGACAGGGAGGCGAGCAGTACTTC
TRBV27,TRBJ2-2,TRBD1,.,CASSLYGTGGVTGELFF,TGTGCCAGCAGTTTATACGGGACAGGGGGTGTCACCGGGGAGCTGTTTTTT
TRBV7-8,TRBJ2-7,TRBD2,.,CASRFGGAYEQYF,TGTGCCAGCAGGTTCGGGGGGGCGTACGAGCAGTACTTC
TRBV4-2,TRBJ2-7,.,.,CASSPNPYEQYF,TGTGCCAGCAGTCCCAATCCCTACGAGCAGTACTTC
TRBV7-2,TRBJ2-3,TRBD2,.,CASSRWGGGTDTQYF,TGTGCCAGCAGCCGCTGGGGAGGGGGCACAGATACGCAGTATTTT
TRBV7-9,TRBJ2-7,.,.,CASSTTETYEQYF,TGTGCCAGCAGCACGACAGAGACCTACGAGCAGTACTTC
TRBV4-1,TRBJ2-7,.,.,CASSLRQALPYEQYF,TGCGCCAGCAGCCTACGACAGGCCCTTCCCTACGAGCAGTACTTC
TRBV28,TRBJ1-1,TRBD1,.,CASSLNRGPAEAFF,TGTGCCAGCAGTTTAAATAGGGGGCCCGCTGAAGCTTTCTTT
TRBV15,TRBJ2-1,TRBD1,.,CATSNGQGNTEQFF,TGTGCCACCAGCAACGGACAGGGTAACACTGAGCAGTTCTTC
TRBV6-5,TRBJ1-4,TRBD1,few,CASSGQGDSEKLFF,TGTGCCAGCAGTGGACAGGGTGACAGTGAAAAACTGTTTTTT
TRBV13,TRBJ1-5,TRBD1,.,CASSQRPGTDQPQHF,TGTGCCAGCAGCCAACGTCCCGGGACAGATCAGCCCCAGCATTTT
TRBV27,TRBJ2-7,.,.,CASRGAAYEQYF,TGTGCCAGCAGGGGAGCAGCCTACGAGCAGTACTTC
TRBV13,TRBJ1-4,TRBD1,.,CASSFVNRGLEELFF,TGTGCCAGCAGCTTCGTCAACAGGGGGCTGGAGGAACTGTTTTTT
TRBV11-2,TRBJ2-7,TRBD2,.,CASSQPNEGLEYAGQYF,TGTGCCAGCAGCCAACCTAATGAGGGACTAGAATACGCAGGGCAGTACTTC
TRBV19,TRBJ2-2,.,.,CASRSRPITGELFF,TGTGCCAGTAGATCGCGCCCTATCACCGGGGAGCTGTTTTTT
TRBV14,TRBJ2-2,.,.,CASSQDRWTANTGELFF,TGTGCCAGCAGCCAAGATAGGTGGACAGCGAACACCGGGGAGCTGTTTTTT